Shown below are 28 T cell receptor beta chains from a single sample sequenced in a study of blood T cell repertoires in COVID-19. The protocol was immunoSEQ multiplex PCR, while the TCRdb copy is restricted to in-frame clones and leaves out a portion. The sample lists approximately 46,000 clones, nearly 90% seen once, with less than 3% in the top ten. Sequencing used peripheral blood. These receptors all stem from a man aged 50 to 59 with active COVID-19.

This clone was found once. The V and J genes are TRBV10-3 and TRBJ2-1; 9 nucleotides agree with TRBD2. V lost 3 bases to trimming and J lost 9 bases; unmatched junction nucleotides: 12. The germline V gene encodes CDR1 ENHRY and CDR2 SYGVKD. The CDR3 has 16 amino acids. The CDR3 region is CAISEQRGAQKGEQFF. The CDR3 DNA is TGTGCCATCAGTGAACAGCGGGGGGCCCAGAAGGGTGAGCAGTTCTTC.

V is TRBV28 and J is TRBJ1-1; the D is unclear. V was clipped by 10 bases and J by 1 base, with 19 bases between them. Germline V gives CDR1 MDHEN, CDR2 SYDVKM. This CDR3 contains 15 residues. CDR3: CATMEARRRNTEAFF. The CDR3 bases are TGTGCCACCATGGAAGCTCGGAGGCGGAACACTGAAGCTTTCTTT.

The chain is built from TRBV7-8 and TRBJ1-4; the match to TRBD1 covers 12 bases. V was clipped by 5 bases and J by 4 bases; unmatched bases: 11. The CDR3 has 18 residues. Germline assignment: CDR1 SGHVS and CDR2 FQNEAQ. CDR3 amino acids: CASSDAGTGGTINEKLFF. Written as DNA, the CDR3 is TGTGCCAGCAGCGATGCCGGGACAGGGGGCACTATTAATGAAAAACTGTTTTTT.

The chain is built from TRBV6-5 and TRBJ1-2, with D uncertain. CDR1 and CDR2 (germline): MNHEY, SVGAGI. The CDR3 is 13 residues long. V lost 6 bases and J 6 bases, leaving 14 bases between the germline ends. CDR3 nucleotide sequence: TGTGCCAGCAGACCGCGGGGTATGGATGGCTACACCTTC. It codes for CASRPRGMDGYTF.

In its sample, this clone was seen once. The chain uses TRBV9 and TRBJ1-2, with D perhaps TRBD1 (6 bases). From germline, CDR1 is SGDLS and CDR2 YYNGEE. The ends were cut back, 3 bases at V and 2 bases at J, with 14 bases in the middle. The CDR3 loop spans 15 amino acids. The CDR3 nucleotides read TGTGCCAGCAGCGCCTCGGGGCAGGGGAACTATGGCTACACCTTC. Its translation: CASSASGQGNYGYTF.

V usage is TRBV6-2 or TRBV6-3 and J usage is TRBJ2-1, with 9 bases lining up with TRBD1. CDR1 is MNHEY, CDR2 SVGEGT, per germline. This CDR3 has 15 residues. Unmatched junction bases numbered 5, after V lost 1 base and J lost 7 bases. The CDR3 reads CASSYLPDRGNEQFF. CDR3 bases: TGTGCCAGCAGTTACTTACCCGACAGGGGGAATGAGCAGTTCTTC.

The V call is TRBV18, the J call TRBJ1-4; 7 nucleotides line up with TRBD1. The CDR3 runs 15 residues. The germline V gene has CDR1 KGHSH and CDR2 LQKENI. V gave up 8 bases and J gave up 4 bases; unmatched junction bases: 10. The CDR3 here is CASQLSGQINEKLFF. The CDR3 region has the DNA TGTGCCAGCCAACTATCGGGACAGATTAATGAAAAACTGTTTTTT.

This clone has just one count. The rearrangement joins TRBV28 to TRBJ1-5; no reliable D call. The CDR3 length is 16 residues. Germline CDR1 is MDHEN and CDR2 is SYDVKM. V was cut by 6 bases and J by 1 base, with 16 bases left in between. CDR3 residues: CASSPRYAASNQPQHF. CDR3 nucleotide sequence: TGTGCCAGCAGCCCGCGTTATGCGGCCAGCAATCAGCCCCAGCATTTT.

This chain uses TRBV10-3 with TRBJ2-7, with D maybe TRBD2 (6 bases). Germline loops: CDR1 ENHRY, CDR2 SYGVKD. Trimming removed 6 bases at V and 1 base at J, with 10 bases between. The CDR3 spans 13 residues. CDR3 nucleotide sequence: TGTGCCATCAGAATGGGGGGTTCCTACGAGCAGTACTTC. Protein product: CAIRMGGSYEQYF.

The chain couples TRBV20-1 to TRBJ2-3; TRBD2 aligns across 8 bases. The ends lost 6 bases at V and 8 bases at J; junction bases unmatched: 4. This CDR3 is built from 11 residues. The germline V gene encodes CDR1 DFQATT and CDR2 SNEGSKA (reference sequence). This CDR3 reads CSAGGGRTQYF. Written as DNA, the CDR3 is TGCAGTGCCGGGGGGGGGCGTACGCAGTATTTT.

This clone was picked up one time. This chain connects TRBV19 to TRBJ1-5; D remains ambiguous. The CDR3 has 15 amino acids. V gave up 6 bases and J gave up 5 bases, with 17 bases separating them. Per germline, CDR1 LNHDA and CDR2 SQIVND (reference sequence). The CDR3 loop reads CASRPPEGGYQPQHF. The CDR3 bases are TGTGCCAGTAGACCGCCGGAGGGCGGTTATCAGCCCCAGCATTTT.

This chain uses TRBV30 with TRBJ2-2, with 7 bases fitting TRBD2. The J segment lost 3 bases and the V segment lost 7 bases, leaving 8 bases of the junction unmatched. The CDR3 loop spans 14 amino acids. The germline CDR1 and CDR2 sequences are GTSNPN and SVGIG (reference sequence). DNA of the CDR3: TGTGCCTCAAAGGGGAGGGACCACACCGGGGAGCTGTTTTTT. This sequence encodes CASKGRDHTGELFF.

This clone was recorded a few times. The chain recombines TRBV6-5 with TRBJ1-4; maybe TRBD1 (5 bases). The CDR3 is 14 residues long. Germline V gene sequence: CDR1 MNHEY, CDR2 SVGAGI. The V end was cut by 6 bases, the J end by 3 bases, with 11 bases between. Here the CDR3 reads CASRNTRANEKLFF. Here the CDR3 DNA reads TGTGCCAGCAGGAACACCAGGGCTAATGAAAAACTGTTTTTT.

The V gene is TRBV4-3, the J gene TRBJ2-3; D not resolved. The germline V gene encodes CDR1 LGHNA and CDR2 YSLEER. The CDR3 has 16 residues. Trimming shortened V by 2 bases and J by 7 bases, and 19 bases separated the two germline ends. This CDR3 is CASSQWSTPRENTQYF. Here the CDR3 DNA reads TGCGCCAGCAGCCAATGGTCCACTCCGAGAGAAAATACGCAGTATTTT.

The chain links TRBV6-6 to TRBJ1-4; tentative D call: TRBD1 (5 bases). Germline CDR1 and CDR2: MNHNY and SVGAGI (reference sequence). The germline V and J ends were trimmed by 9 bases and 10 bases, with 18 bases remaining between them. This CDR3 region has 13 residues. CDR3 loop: CASQPGENIKLFF. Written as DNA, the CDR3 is TGTGCCAGTCAGCCGGGGGAGAACATAAAACTGTTTTTT.

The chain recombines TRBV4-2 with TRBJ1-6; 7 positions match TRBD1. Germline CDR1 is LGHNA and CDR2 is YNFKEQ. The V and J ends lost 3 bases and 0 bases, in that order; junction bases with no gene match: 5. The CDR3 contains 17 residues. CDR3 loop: CASSHTGDGSYNSPLHF. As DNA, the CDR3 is TGTGCCAGCAGCCATACAGGGGACGGCTCCTATAATTCACCCCTCCACTTT.

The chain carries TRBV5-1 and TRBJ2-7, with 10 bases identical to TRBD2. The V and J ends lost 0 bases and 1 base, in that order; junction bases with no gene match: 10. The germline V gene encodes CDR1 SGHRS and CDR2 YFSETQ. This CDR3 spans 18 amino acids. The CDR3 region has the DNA TGCGCCAGCAGCTTGGAGTTCAGCGGGGGGGCAAGTTCCTACGAGCAGTACTTC. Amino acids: CASSLEFSGGASSYEQYF.

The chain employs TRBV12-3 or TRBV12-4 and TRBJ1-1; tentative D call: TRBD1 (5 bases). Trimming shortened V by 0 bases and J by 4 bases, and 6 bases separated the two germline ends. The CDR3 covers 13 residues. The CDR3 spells CASSLAGGTEAFF. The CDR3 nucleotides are TGTGCCAGCAGTTTAGCGGGGGGCACTGAAGCTTTCTTT.

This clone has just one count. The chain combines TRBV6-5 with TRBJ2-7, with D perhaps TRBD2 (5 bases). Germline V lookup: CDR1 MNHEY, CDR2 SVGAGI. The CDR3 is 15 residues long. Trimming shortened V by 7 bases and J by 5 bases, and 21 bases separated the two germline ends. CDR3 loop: CASTPQGRRSDEQYF. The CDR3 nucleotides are TGTGCCAGCACCCCCCAAGGCCGGAGGTCCGACGAGCAGTACTTC.

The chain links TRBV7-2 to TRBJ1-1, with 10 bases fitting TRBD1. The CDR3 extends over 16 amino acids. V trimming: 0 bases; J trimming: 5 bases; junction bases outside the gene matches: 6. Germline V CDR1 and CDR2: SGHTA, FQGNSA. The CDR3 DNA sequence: TGTGCCAGCAGCTTAGCGGGACAGGGGTTAGGTACTGAAGCTTTCTTT. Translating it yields CASSLAGQGLGTEAFF.

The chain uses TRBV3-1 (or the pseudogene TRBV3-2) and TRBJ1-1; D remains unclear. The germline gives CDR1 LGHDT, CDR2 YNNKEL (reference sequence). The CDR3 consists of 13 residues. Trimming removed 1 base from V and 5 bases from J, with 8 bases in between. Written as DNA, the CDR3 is TGTGCCAGCAGCCAAGGTTCCCTTACTGAAGCTTTCTTT. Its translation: CASSQGSLTEAFF.

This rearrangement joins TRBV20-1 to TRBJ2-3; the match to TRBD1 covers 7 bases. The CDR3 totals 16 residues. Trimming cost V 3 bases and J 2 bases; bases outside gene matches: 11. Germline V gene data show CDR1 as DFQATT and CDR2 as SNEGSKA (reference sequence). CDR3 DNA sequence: TGCAGTGCTAGTGGCAGGGGGTCCTCAAACACAGATACGCAGTATTTT. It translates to CSASGRGSSNTDTQYF.

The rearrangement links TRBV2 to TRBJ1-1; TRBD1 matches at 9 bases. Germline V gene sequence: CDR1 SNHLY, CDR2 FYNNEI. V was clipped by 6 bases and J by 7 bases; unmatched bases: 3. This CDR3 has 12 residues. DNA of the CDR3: TGTGCCAGCAGCGAGACAGGGGGTGAAGCTTTCTTT. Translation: CASSETGGEAFF.

As DNA, the CDR3 is TGTGCCAGTAATCTCTCGAGGAATGAAAAACTGTTTTTT. Protein: CASNLSRNEKLFF. The chain has TRBV19 and TRBJ1-4; D not resolved. The CDR3 totals 13 residues. Germline V CDR1 and CDR2: LNHDA, SQIVND (reference sequence). V shed 7 bases and J shed 5 bases, with 11 bases lying between them. The whole variable domain, filled in from reference TRBV19 and TRBJ1-4, reads DGGITQSPKYLFRKEGQNVTLSCEQNLNHDAMYWYRQDPGQGLRLIYYSQIVNDFQKGDIAEGYSVSREKKESFPLTVTSAQKNPTAFYLCASNLSRNEKLFFGSGTQLSVL.

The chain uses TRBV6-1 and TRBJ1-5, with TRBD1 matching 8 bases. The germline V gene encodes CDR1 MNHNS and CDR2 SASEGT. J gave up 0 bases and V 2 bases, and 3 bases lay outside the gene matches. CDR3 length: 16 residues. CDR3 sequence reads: CASSERTGYSNQPQHF. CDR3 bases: TGTGCCAGCAGTGAAAGGACAGGGTATAGCAATCAGCCCCAGCATTTT.

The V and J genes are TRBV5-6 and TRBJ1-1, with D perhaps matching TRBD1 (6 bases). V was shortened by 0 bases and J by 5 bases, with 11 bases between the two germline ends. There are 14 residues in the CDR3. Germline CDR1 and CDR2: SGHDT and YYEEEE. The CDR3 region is CASSLGGGGTEAFF. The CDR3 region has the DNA TGTGCCAGCAGCTTGGGTGGGGGCGGAACTGAAGCTTTCTTT. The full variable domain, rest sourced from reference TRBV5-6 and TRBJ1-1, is DAGVTQSPTHLIKTRGQQVTLRCSPKSGHDTVSWYQQALGQGPQFIFQYYEEEERQRGNFPDRFSGHQFPNYSSELNVNALLLGDSALYLCASSLGGGGTEAFFGQGTRLTVV.

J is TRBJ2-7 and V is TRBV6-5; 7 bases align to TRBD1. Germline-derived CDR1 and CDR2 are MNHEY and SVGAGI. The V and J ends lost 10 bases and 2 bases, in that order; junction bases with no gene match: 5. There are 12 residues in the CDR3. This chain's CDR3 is CATRDSTYEQYF. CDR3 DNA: TGTGCCACTAGGGACAGCACCTACGAGCAGTACTTC.

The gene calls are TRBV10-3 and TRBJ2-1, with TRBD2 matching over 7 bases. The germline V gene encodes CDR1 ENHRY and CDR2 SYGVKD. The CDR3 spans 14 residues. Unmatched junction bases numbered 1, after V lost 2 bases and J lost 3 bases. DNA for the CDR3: TGTGCCATCAGTGAGCGGGGGGACTACAATGAGCAGTTCTTC. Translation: CAISERGDYNEQFF.